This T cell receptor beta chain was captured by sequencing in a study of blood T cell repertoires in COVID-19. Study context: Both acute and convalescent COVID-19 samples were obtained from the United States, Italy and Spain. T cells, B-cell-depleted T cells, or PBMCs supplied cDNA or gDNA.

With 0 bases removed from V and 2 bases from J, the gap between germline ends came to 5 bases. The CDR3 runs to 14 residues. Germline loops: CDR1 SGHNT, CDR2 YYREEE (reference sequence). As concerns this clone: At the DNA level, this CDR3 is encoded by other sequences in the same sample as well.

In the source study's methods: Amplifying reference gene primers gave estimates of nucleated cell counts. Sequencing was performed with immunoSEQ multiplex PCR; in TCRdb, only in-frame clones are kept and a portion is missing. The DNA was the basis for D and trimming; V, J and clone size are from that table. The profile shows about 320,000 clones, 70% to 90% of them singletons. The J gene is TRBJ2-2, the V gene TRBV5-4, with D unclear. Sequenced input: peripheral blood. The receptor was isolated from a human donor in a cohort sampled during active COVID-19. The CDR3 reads CASSLGQNTGELFF. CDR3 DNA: TGTGCCAGCAGCTTGGGACAAAACACCGGGGAGCTGTTTTTT.